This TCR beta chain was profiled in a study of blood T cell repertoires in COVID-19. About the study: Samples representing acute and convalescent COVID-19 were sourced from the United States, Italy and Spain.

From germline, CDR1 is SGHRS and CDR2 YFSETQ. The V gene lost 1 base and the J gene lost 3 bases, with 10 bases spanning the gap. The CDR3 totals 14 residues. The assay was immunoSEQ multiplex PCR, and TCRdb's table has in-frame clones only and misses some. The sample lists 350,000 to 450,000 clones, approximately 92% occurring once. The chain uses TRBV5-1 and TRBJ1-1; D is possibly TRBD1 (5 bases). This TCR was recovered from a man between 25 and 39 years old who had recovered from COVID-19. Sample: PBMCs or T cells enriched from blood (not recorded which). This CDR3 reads CASSLQQGDTEAFF. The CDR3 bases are TGCGCCAGCAGCTTGCAACAAGGGGACACTGAAGCTTTCTTT.